The 18 T cell receptor beta chains below come from one sample, sequenced in a study of regulatory T cells in long-lasting Graves disease. Time point here: persistent/refractory GD, antithyroid drugs over 5 years with positive TRAb. Making the TCR library involved RNA that had been extracted from PBMCs. Researchers made TCR beta libraries by using iRepertoire HTBI primers and running Arm-PCR on CDR3 regions. One entry per CDR3 protein, called by TCRdb with MiXCR from the multiplex PCR reads. The sample consists of 400,000 to 500,000 distinct CDR3 sequences, under 25% of them appearing once. The sample in question was peripheral blood mononuclear cells (PBMCs), obtained when the disease was refractory, from a patient treated with antithyroid drugs. These TCRs come from a female donor with Graves disease.

The chain combines TRBV6-1 with TRBJ2-2; 8 bases match TRBD2. CDR3 length equals 15 residues. Germline assignment: CDR1 MNHNS and CDR2 SASEGT. The V gene end was trimmed by 8 bases and the J gene end by 4 bases; junction bases not matched to a gene: 9. CDR3 amino acids: CASAPGLGSTGELFF. DNA of the CDR3: TGTGCCAGCGCTCCGGGACTAGGATCCACCGGGGAGCTGTTTTTT.

V and J are TRBV30 and TRBJ1-5; D is uncertain. There are 15 residues in the CDR3. Germline loops: CDR1 GTSNPN, CDR2 SVGIG (reference sequence). The V end lost 1 base, the J end lost 0 bases, and 10 bases lay between the germline ends. DNA for the CDR3: TGTGCCTGGAGTGCCGAGGACGTTAGCAATCAGCCCCAGCATTTT. Protein product: CAWSAEDVSNQPQHF.

A note on this clonotype: This may arise from a read error, as a much more abundant clone is one base away. This rearrangement joins TRBV6-2 or TRBV6-3 to TRBJ2-7, with D possibly TRBD2 on 6 matching bases. Trimming removed 6 bases from V and 2 bases from J, with 20 bases in between. The CDR3 is made up of 16 amino acids. Per germline, CDR1 MNHEY and CDR2 SVGEGT. For the CDR3, the DNA is TGTGCCAGCAGGAGGGAGGAGCGGACGGGGGCCTACGAGCAGTACTTC. Encoded protein: CASRREERTGAYEQYF.

The rearrangement uses TRBV12-3 or TRBV12-4 and TRBJ2-7, with 14 bases aligning to TRBD2. The ends lost 9 bases at V and 6 bases at J; junction bases unmatched: 7. The CDR3 loop spans 14 amino acids. The CDR3 DNA follows: TGTGCCAGTGGGACTAGCGGGAGTGGGGGCGAGCAGTACTTC. Amino acid sequence: CASGTSGSGGEQYF.

This chain uses TRBV7-9 with TRBJ1-1; tentative D call: TRBD1 (6 bases). The germline CDR1 and CDR2 sequences are SEHNR and FQNEAQ (reference sequence). The length of the CDR3 is 13 residues. V was clipped by 1 base and J by 7 bases, with 10 bases between them. CDR3 amino acids: CASSLVGAGEAFF. The CDR3 DNA follows: TGTGCCAGCAGCTTAGTGGGGGCAGGTGAAGCTTTCTTT.

This clonotype has at least ten counts. The chain has TRBV7-9 and TRBJ2-7; 11 nucleotides agree with TRBD1. Losses at the gene ends were 4 bases for V and 5 bases for J; bases not matched to a gene: 7. The germline gives CDR1 SEHNR, CDR2 FQNEAQ (reference sequence). The CDR3 contains 15 residues. CDR3 sequence (DNA): TGTGCCAGCAGCTATGGACAGGGGGCGTCGGACGAGCAGTACTTC. Residues: CASSYGQGASDEQYF.

A word on this clonotype: One end of the junction does not line up with germline, which may come from a read error. V usage is TRBV9 and J usage is TRBJ2-7, with 9 bases lining up with TRBD1. CDR1 is SGDLS, CDR2 YYNGEE, per germline. This CDR3 has 15 amino acids. The CDR3 coding sequence is TGTGCCAGCAGTTGGGGGACAGGGAGCTCCTACGGGCAGTACTTC. The encoded protein is CASSWGTGSSYGQYF.

This clonotype was seen a few times. The chain recombines TRBV20-1 with TRBJ1-5; D gene unclear. V lost 5 bases to trimming and J lost 0 bases, with 14 bases between them. The germline CDR1 and CDR2 sequences are DFQATT and SNEGSKA (reference sequence). The CDR3 totals 15 residues. CDR3 region: CSAAVWGYSNQPQHF. As DNA, the CDR3 is TGCAGTGCTGCCGTGTGGGGATATAGCAATCAGCCCCAGCATTTT.

Remarks on this clonotype: Since no conserved phenylalanine or tryptophan closes the CDR3, a read error is the likely cause. This chain joins TRBV10-3 and TRBJ2-6; D possibly matches TRBD1 or TRBD2 (5 bases each). Germline CDR1 reads ENHRY; CDR2 reads SYGVKD. The CDR3 is 14 residues long. Trimming pared 10 bases from V and 4 bases from J, leaving 14 bases between. Here the CDR3 reads CATVPGTGANVLTS. In DNA, the CDR3 is TGTGCCACCGTACCAGGGACGGGGGCCAACGTCCTGACTTCC.

This clonotype showed up just a few times. The CDR3 loop is CASSLSEANTGELFF. The DNA of the CDR3 is TGTGCCAGCAGCTTATCAGAGGCGAACACCGGGGAGCTGTTTTTT. V gene TRBV7-8 combines with J gene TRBJ2-2; D remains ambiguous. V lost 2 bases and J 0 bases, leaving 7 bases between the germline ends. Germline values: CDR1 SGHVS, CDR2 FQNEAQ. This CDR3 has 15 residues.

At least ten counts were recorded for this clonotype. The rearrangement joins TRBV12-3 or TRBV12-4 to TRBJ1-2; no clear D gene. The CDR3 extends over 14 amino acids. Trimming took 0 bases from V and 6 from J, leaving 11 bases between them. The CDR3 region has the DNA TGTGCCAGCAGTTTAGCCCCGGGGTTAGATGGCTACACCTTC. Encoded protein: CASSLAPGLDGYTF.

This chain links TRBV6-2 or TRBV6-3 with TRBJ1-4; 12 nucleotides line up with TRBD1. The junction had 10 bases not matched to a gene; V was cut back by 8 bases and J by 3 bases. CDR3 length: 17 amino acids. Germline V gene data show CDR1 as MNHEY and CDR2 as SVGEGT. CDR3 region: CASGKGTGGSSNEKLFF. In nucleotides, the CDR3 is TGTGCCAGCGGAAAGGGGACAGGGGGCTCTTCTAATGAAAAACTGTTTTTT.

The rearrangement links TRBV28 to TRBJ2-1; D is possibly TRBD2 (7 bases). Germline loops: CDR1 MDHEN, CDR2 SYDVKM. The ends were cut back, 3 bases at V and 5 bases at J, with 14 bases in the middle. This CDR3 has 15 residues. CDR3 DNA: TGTGCCAGCAGTTTTTCGGGGGGCCGTAACAATGAGCAGTTCTTC. Its translation is CASSFSGGRNNEQFF.

This clonotype was counted many times. The chain links TRBV27 to TRBJ2-4; D ambiguous. Trimming took off 6 bases at V and 0 bases at J, with 12 bases between the two ends. Germline values: CDR1 MNHEY, CDR2 SMNVEV (reference sequence). CDR3 length: 15 amino acids. CDR3 in amino acids: CASSPAGLAKNIQYF. The CDR3 nucleotides are TGTGCCAGCAGCCCTGCTGGCTTAGCCAAAAACATTCAGTACTTC.

The chain carries TRBV18 and TRBJ2-4, with D hard to call. The J call may not be correct, given that the DNA end is closer to TRBJ2-5. The CDR3 sequence is 13 residues long. Germline CDR1 and CDR2: KGHSH and LQKENI. The CDR3 bases are TGTGCCAGCTCACAGGGTATGGAAGAGACCCAGTACTTC. Protein product: CASSQGMEETQYF.

This clonotype was seen many times. V gene TRBV7-3 combines with J gene TRBJ1-2, with 7 bases identical to TRBD1. This CDR3 is built from 16 residues. Germline CDR1 and CDR2: SGHTA and FQGTGA. V lost 0 bases, J lost 6 bases, and 10 bases stayed unmatched. In nucleotides, the CDR3 is TGTGCCAGCAGCTTAACGCCTCGGGTAGGACAGGATGGCTACACCTTC. Translation: CASSLTPRVGQDGYTF.

This clonotype was observed at least ten times. The V and J genes are TRBV13 and TRBJ2-7, with D possibly being TRBD1 (5 bases). Trimming left V 0 bases short and J 1 base short, with 7 bases between. CDR1 is PRHDT and CDR2 is FYEKMQ in the germline V gene (reference sequence). CDR3 size: 14 residues. The CDR3 loop is CASSLGQVSYEQYF. The CDR3, as DNA: TGTGCCAGCAGCTTAGGACAGGTATCCTACGAGCAGTACTTC.

This chain connects TRBV18 to TRBJ2-7, with TRBD1 as a possible D gene (6 bases). The germline V gene has CDR1 KGHSH and CDR2 LQKENI. The germline V and J ends were trimmed by 5 bases and 7 bases, with 24 bases remaining between them. The CDR3 extends over 16 amino acids. The CDR3 bases are TGTGCCAGCTCAGTTCAAGCGAAGACAGGCGCTGGTGAGCAGTACTTC. This encodes CASSVQAKTGAGEQYF.